These 27 T cell receptor beta chains share one sample of origin, sequenced in a study of blood T cell repertoires in COVID-19. Only in-frame clones appear in the TCRdb table, and some are missing; sequencing was by immunoSEQ multiplex PCR. The sample yields about 20,000 clones, about 90% seen once. Input material: peripheral blood. All receptors come from a man between 70 and 80 years old with active COVID-19.

The V gene is TRBV30, the J gene TRBJ1-1; possible D gene TRBD1, 6 bases. The CDR3 covers 15 residues. Per the germline V gene, CDR1 is GTSNPN and CDR2 is SVGIG (reference sequence). The V gene lost 1 base and the J gene lost 11 bases, with 23 bases spanning the gap. The CDR3 DNA reads as TGTGCCTGGAGTGCCACACCGACAGGTATAACTTTTGCTTTCTTT. Encoded protein: CAWSATPTGITFAFF. The full variable domain, with the rest looked up from reference TRBV30 and TRBJ1-1, is SQTIHQWPATLVQPVGSPLSLECTVEGTSNPNLYWYRQAAGRGLQLLFYSVGIGQISSEVPQNLSASRPQDRQFILSSKKLLLSDSGFYLCAWSATPTGITFAFFGQGTRLTVV.

The chain couples TRBV7-3 to TRBJ2-3; a weak D match, TRBD2 (6 bases). The germline gives CDR1 SGHTA, CDR2 FQGTGA. V was pared by 3 bases and J by 3 bases, with 10 bases between. CDR3 length: 14 amino acids. The CDR3 DNA is TGTGCCAGCAGCTTCGCGGGGTTTACAGATACGCAGTATTTT. The encoded protein is CASSFAGFTDTQYF.

The CDR3 DNA reads TGTGCCAGCAGCGGCCGGGACACAGGTGTCGGGGAGCTGTTTTTT. Its protein is CASSGRDTGVGELFF. This chain connects TRBV5-6 to TRBJ2-2; perhaps TRBD1 as D (6 bases). Germline loops: CDR1 SGHDT, CDR2 YYEEEE. The CDR3 extends over 15 amino acids. Trimming removed 4 bases from V and 7 bases from J, with 17 bases in between.

V usage is TRBV28 and J usage is TRBJ1-5; 7 bases are a match to TRBD1. This CDR3 contains 14 residues. Germline V gene data show CDR1 as MDHEN and CDR2 as SYDVKM. V shed 4 bases, J shed 3 bases, and the junction held 3 bases outside the gene matches. The CDR3 is CASSYGQVNQPQHF. The CDR3 bases are TGTGCCAGCAGTTATGGACAGGTCAATCAGCCCCAGCATTTT.

This chain links TRBV5-1 with TRBJ2-1, with D possibly TRBD2 on 5 matching bases. The germline gives CDR1 SGHRS, CDR2 YFSETQ. This CDR3 spans 17 amino acids. V dropped 0 bases and J dropped 0 bases, with 13 bases sitting between them. CDR3 sequence: CASSLGAGEISYNEQFF. The CDR3 nucleotides are TGCGCCAGCAGCTTGGGAGCCGGGGAGATCTCCTACAATGAGCAGTTCTTC.

V is TRBV6-5 and J is TRBJ2-1; the match to TRBD2 covers 13 bases. With 6 bases clipped from V and 7 bases from J, the junction kept 3 bases outside the gene matches. CDR1 and CDR2 (germline): MNHEY, SVGAGI. The CDR3 runs 14 residues. The DNA of the CDR3 is TGTGCCAGCAGGGGGACTAGCGGGGAAAATGAGCAGTTCTTC. It encodes CASRGTSGENEQFF.

This rearrangement joins TRBV6-2 or TRBV6-3 to TRBJ1-1, with a tentative D call TRBD1 (6 bases). CDR1 MNHEY and CDR2 SVGEGT come from the germline V gene. The CDR3 length is 16 residues. Deletions cut 6 bases from V and 2 bases from J, with 19 bases between. The CDR3 region has the DNA TGTGCCAGCAGCCCTCGGGGGGCCAGGGGTAACACTGAAGCTTTCTTT. Its translation is CASSPRGARGNTEAFF.

The genes are TRBV30 and TRBJ1-3; D perhaps matches TRBD1 (6 bases). V was pared by 5 bases and J by 0 bases, with 8 bases between. CDR3 size: 13 residues. Per germline, CDR1 GTSNPN and CDR2 SVGIG (reference sequence). CDR3 nucleotide sequence: TGTGCCTGGGGACAGTACTCTGGAAACACCATATATTTT. It specifies CAWGQYSGNTIYF.

The chain employs TRBV3-1 (or the pseudogene TRBV3-2) and TRBJ2-3; 11 positions match TRBD2. The germline CDR1 and CDR2 sequences are LGHDT and YNNKEL (reference sequence). The CDR3 sequence is 12 residues long. V trimming: 5 bases; J trimming: 8 bases; junction bases outside the gene matches: 0. The CDR3 DNA reads as TGTGCCAGCAGCGGGACTAGCGGTACGCAGTATTTT. This codes for CASSGTSGTQYF.

The DNA for the CDR3 is TGTGCCAGCTCACCAGGGGGACTTAATTCACCCCTCCACTTT. This gives the protein CASSPGGLNSPLHF. This chain uses TRBV18 with TRBJ1-6, with a tentative D call TRBD1 (5 bases). The CDR3 spans 14 residues. Germline CDR1 KGHSH, CDR2 LQKENI. Trimming took 2 bases from V and 6 from J, leaving 8 bases between them.

The chain links TRBV28 to TRBJ1-6; D remains ambiguous. This CDR3 is 15 amino acids long. CDR1 and CDR2 (germline): MDHEN, SYDVKM. V was shortened by 2 bases and J by 10 bases, with 15 bases between the two germline ends. CDR3 in amino acids: CASSLMASRGSPLHF. The CDR3 DNA reads as TGTGCCAGCAGTTTAATGGCCAGTAGAGGATCACCCCTCCACTTT. The full variable domain, its missing parts supplied by reference TRBV28 and TRBJ1-6, is DVKVTQSSRYLVKRTGEKVFLECVQDMDHENMFWYRQDPGLGLRLIYFSYDVKMKEKGDIPEGYSVSREKKERFSLILESASTNQTSMYLCASSLMASRGSPLHFGNGTRLTVT.

This chain links TRBV4-1 with TRBJ2-7, with D possibly TRBD1 on 5 matching bases. The germline CDR1 and CDR2 sequences are MGHRA and YSYEKL. This CDR3 is built from 15 residues. The V and J ends lost 0 bases and 5 bases respectively, with 14 bases between them. CDR3 DNA sequence: TGCGCCAGCAGCCAAGATTTCCAGGGAAGAAACGAGCAGTACTTC. Protein product: CASSQDFQGRNEQYF.

The rearrangement uses TRBV12-3 or TRBV12-4 and TRBJ2-3; D is ambiguous. The length of the CDR3 is 12 residues. The V gene lost 4 bases and the J gene lost 4 bases, with 6 bases spanning the gap. The CDR3 region has the DNA TGTGCCAGCAGTTCCCTCCCAGATACGCAGTATTTT. Protein sequence: CASSSLPDTQYF.

The V gene is TRBV12-3 or TRBV12-4, the J gene TRBJ2-1; weak D call: TRBD2 (6 bases). V was pared by 8 bases and J by 8 bases, with 16 bases between. The CDR3 is made up of 13 amino acids. CDR3 nucleotide sequence: TGTGCCAGCGGGACTCTCAGGGAGGATGAGCAGTTCTTC. This encodes CASGTLREDEQFF.

V gene TRBV5-4 combines with J gene TRBJ2-2; possible D gene TRBD1, 6 bases. Trimming took off 6 bases at V and 4 bases at J, with 13 bases between the two ends. Germline V lookup: CDR1 SGHNT, CDR2 YYREEE (reference sequence). CDR3 size: 14 residues. DNA for the CDR3: TGTGCCAGCAACACCGGACAGTCCACCGGGGAGCTGTTTTTT. Translating gives CASNTGQSTGELFF.

The chain carries TRBV6-5 and TRBJ1-6; no reliable D call. The CDR3 sequence is 13 residues long. V dropped 0 bases and J dropped 9 bases, with 6 bases sitting between them. Germline CDR1 and CDR2: MNHEY and SVGAGI. This chain's CDR3 is CASSYSISSPLHF. As DNA, the CDR3 is TGTGCCAGCAGTTACTCGATTAGTTCACCCCTCCACTTT.

The V gene is TRBV9, the J gene TRBJ2-6; 7 nucleotides line up with TRBD1. Germline assignment: CDR1 SGDLS and CDR2 YYNGEE. The length of the CDR3 is 17 residues. V shed 3 bases, J shed 0 bases, and the junction held 6 bases outside the gene matches. CDR3: CASSEPGQNSGANVLTF. In DNA form, the CDR3 reads TGTGCCAGCAGCGAGCCGGGACAGAACTCTGGGGCCAACGTCCTGACTTTC.

The V call is TRBV5-4, the J call TRBJ1-4; D is unresolved. The CDR3 sequence is 15 residues long. Trimming removed 4 bases at V and 5 bases at J, with 15 bases between. Germline assignment: CDR1 SGHNT and CDR2 YYREEE (reference sequence). This CDR3 is CASSPPPGTNEKLFF. The CDR3 nucleotides read TGTGCCAGCAGCCCACCCCCAGGAACAAATGAAAAACTGTTTTTT. Using reference TRBV5-4 and TRBJ1-4 for the parts outside the CDR3, the full variable domain is ETGVTQSPTHLIKTRGQQVTLRCSSQSGHNTVSWYQQALGQGPQFIFQYYREEENGRGNFPPRFSGLQFPNYSSELNVNALELDDSALYLCASSPPPGTNEKLFFGSGTQLSVL.

The rearrangement uses TRBV3-1 (or the pseudogene TRBV3-2) and TRBJ1-5; D is perhaps TRBD1 (6 bases). V gave up 1 base and J gave up 0 bases, with 22 bases separating them. CDR1 is LGHDT, CDR2 YNNKEL, per germline (reference sequence). The CDR3 contains 20 residues. CDR3 DNA: TGTGCCAGCAGCCAAGTCGGGCAGGGGCCCCTCGGATATAGCAATCAGCCCCAGCATTTT. Translating gives CASSQVGQGPLGYSNQPQHF.

This clone was detected only once. The chain joins TRBV11-3 to TRBJ2-1; 7 positions agree with TRBD2. Germline-derived CDR1 and CDR2 are SGHNT and YENEEA. V shed 0 bases, J shed 0 bases, and the junction held 8 bases outside the gene matches. The CDR3 runs 18 residues. This CDR3 is CASSLDGTGGSSYNEQFF. The CDR3 nucleotides are TGTGCCAGCAGCTTAGATGGAACGGGAGGCAGCTCCTACAATGAGCAGTTCTTC.

This clone appeared once. The genes are TRBV6-2 or TRBV6-3 and TRBJ1-2; 8 nucleotides agree with TRBD1. Germline CDR1 and CDR2: MNHEY and SVGEGT. CDR3 length equals 14 residues. J was trimmed by 4 bases and V by 2 bases; bases with no gene match: 3. The CDR3 protein is CASSYDQGAYGYTF. CDR3 coding DNA: TGTGCCAGCAGTTACGATCAGGGGGCCTATGGCTACACCTTC.

The chain recombines TRBV18 with TRBJ2-7, with 11 positions matching TRBD2. The germline gives CDR1 KGHSH, CDR2 LQKENI. With V trimmed by 2 bases and J by 5 bases, 8 bases remained unmatched. CDR3 length: 16 amino acids. The CDR3 loop reads CASSPALAGGINEQYF. As DNA, the CDR3 is TGTGCCAGCTCACCAGCCCTAGCGGGGGGCATCAACGAGCAGTACTTC.

This clone was counted between two and nine times. CDR3 sequence (DNA): TGTGCCAGCTCACCAGGCACAGGGAGAGTGTCGGGTGGCTACACCTTC. This translates into CASSPGTGRVSGGYTF. This chain connects TRBV18 to TRBJ1-2; tentatively, D is TRBD1 (6 bases). Germline assignment: CDR1 KGHSH and CDR2 LQKENI. V dropped 2 bases and J dropped 7 bases, with 20 bases sitting between them. The CDR3 totals 16 residues.

The CDR3 protein is CASSLVTGGETQYF. The CDR3 coding sequence is TGTGCCAGCAGCTTAGTTACCGGGGGAGAGACCCAGTACTTC. V gene TRBV11-2 combines with J gene TRBJ2-5; the D gene is possibly TRBD2 (6 bases). V was trimmed by 1 base and J by 4 bases, leaving 10 bases between them. This CDR3 comprises 14 residues. CDR1 SGHAT and CDR2 FQNNGV come from the germline V gene.

The chain joins TRBV7-9 to TRBJ1-1, with a weak D call TRBD1 (5 bases). Germline CDR1 is SEHNR and CDR2 is FQNEAQ (reference sequence). The germline V and J ends were trimmed by 1 base and 7 bases, with 10 bases remaining between them. This CDR3 has 13 residues. The CDR3 reads CASSLERGNEAFF. The CDR3 nucleotides read TGTGCCAGCAGCTTAGAGCGGGGGAATGAAGCTTTCTTT.

The CDR3 sequence is CASALEAAAETQYF. CDR3 coding DNA: TGTGCCAGCGCATTGGAAGCGGCCGCGGAGACCCAGTACTTC. The chain links TRBV5-5 to TRBJ2-5; maybe TRBD2 (5 bases). This CDR3 is built from 14 residues. V gave up 7 bases and J gave up 5 bases, with 18 bases separating them. The V gene's germline CDR1 is SGHKS and CDR2 YYEKEE (reference sequence).

V and J are TRBV7-6 and TRBJ2-7, with TRBD1 matching 7 bases. The CDR3 is 14 residues long. From germline, CDR1 is SGHVS and CDR2 FNYEAQ. V was clipped by 5 bases and J by 2 bases; unmatched bases: 6. For the CDR3, the DNA is TGTGCCAGCAGCCCCGGGACAGCCACCTACGAGCAGTACTTC. As protein: CASSPGTATYEQYF.